One sample yielded the 21 T cell receptor beta chains listed below, sequenced in a study of cytomegalovirus exposure and HLA in healthy donors. Primers for the PCR totalled 60 Vbeta and 13 Jbeta. This table comes from immunoSEQ multiplex PCR, and its TCRdb copy is limited to in-frame clones, with some not included. Of a few hundred thousand clones detected, around 77% appear once; the ten largest clones hold less than 3.5%. The specimen was PBMCs. The receptors were sampled from a young woman in good health and CMV-seronegative.

This sequence joins TRBV5-1 and TRBJ2-7; 10 bases map to TRBD2. The V gene end was trimmed by 3 bases and the J gene end by 5 bases; junction bases not matched to a gene: 5. The germline V gene has CDR1 SGHRS and CDR2 YFSETQ. The CDR3 has 14 amino acids. CDR3: CASSSAGGLNEQYF. CDR3 DNA sequence: TGCGCCAGCAGCTCAGCGGGGGGGCTGAACGAGCAGTACTTC.

This clone has more than one count but fewer than ten. This chain connects TRBV27 to TRBJ2-1, with TRBD2 identical over 7 bases. CDR1 and CDR2 from the germline V gene are MNHEY and SMNVEV (reference sequence). The trim removed 10 bases at V and 2 bases at J, leaving 11 bases unmatched. The CDR3 is 15 residues long. The CDR3 nucleotides are TGTGCCACCAAGAAAAGCGGGGTAACCTACAATGAGCAGTTCTTC. Protein sequence: CATKKSGVTYNEQFF.

This chain connects TRBV15 to TRBJ1-2, with no clear D. The CDR3 has 18 residues. Germline loops: CDR1 LNHNV, CDR2 YYDKDF (reference sequence). V was cut by 3 bases and J by 3 bases, with 23 bases left in between. In DNA form, the CDR3 reads TGTGCCACCAGCAGGGCCCATGAGGGAGGGAGAAGGGACTATGGCTACACCTTC. Amino acid sequence: CATSRAHEGGRRDYGYTF.

The chain couples TRBV5-4 to TRBJ2-7, with TRBD2 identical over 14 bases. Trimming took 5 bases from V and 5 from J; bases not matched to a gene: 9. This CDR3 is built from 16 residues. CDR1 is SGHNT and CDR2 is YYREEE in the germline V gene (reference sequence). This chain's CDR3 is CASRNRGLAGVNEQYF. The CDR3 bases are TGTGCCAGCAGGAATCGGGGACTAGCGGGAGTCAACGAGCAGTACTTC.

This sequence joins TRBV7-2 and TRBJ2-1, with D tentatively TRBD2 (5 bases). The CDR3 consists of 12 residues. Germline lookup yields CDR1 SGHTA and CDR2 FQGNSA. Trimming removed 7 bases at V and 9 bases at J, with 13 bases between. The CDR3 reads CASTPVRGEQFF. CDR3 nucleotide sequence: TGTGCCAGCACCCCCGTTCGGGGTGAGCAGTTCTTC.

The chain recombines TRBV21-1 with TRBJ2-5; the D segment call TRBD2 is taken from the table without a DNA check. TRBV21-1 is listed as a pseudogene. The CDR3 contains 15 residues. CDR3 sequence (DNA): TGTGCCAGCCCCCAAGGAGGGGAGAACCAAGAGACCCAGTACTTC. Its protein is CASPQGGENQETQYF.

The rearrangement links TRBV5-6 to TRBJ2-5, with a possible D match to TRBD2 (7 bases). The germline V and J ends were trimmed by 2 bases and 3 bases, with 11 bases remaining between them. The CDR3 runs to 14 residues. Looked up from germline, CDR1 is SGHDT and CDR2 is YYEEEE. The CDR3 is CASSLGGAEETQYF. In nucleotides, the CDR3 is TGTGCCAGCAGCTTAGGGGGGGCCGAAGAGACCCAGTACTTC.

The rearrangement uses TRBV10-3 and TRBJ2-3; tentative D call: TRBD2 (6 bases). V was cut by 0 bases and J by 5 bases, with 21 bases left in between. CDR3 length equals 18 residues. Germline V gene sequence: CDR1 ENHRY, CDR2 SYGVKD. CDR3 sequence (DNA): TGTGCCATCAGTGAGTCGACGAGGGAGGCGCGCATGAGAGATACGCAGTATTTT. Translated: CAISESTREARMRDTQYF.

The chain carries TRBV5-1 and TRBJ2-5, with D unclear. CDR1 and CDR2 (germline): SGHRS, YFSETQ. V was trimmed by 0 bases and J by 4 bases, leaving 7 bases between them. The CDR3 is 13 residues long. The CDR3 nucleotides are TGCGCCAGCAGCTTGGGACCGGGAGAGACCCAGTACTTC. Translating it yields CASSLGPGETQYF.

The chain links TRBV4-2 to TRBJ2-1; TRBD2 agrees at 11 bases. The V gene end was trimmed by 2 bases and the J gene end by 6 bases; junction bases not matched to a gene: 6. Germline loops: CDR1 LGHNA, CDR2 YNFKEQ. CDR3 length: 16 amino acids. CDR3 nucleotides: TGTGCCAGCAGCCAACTACTAGCGGGAGCTATCAATGAGCAGTTCTTC. Translated, it gives CASSQLLAGAINEQFF.

The chain uses TRBV29-1 and TRBJ1-5; a possible D gene is TRBD1 (6 bases). Trimming shortened V by 5 bases and J by 11 bases, and 19 bases separated the two germline ends. The CDR3 sequence is 13 residues long. Germline V gene sequence: CDR1 SQVTM, CDR2 ANQGSEA. CDR3: CSVRGSGSASQHF. The CDR3 nucleotides read TGCAGCGTTAGGGGGAGCGGATCAGCGTCCCAGCATTTT.

A few counts support this clone. V usage is TRBV5-6 and J usage is TRBJ1-6, with TRBD1 matching over 8 bases. Losses at the gene ends were 4 bases for V and 13 bases for J; bases not matched to a gene: 13. The CDR3 has 15 amino acids. Germline V gene data show CDR1 as SGHDT and CDR2 as YYEEEE. Here the CDR3 DNA reads TGTGCCAGCAGCCAATCGACAGGGGCCAAAAATCCCCTCCACTTT. It encodes CASSQSTGAKNPLHF.

The chain combines TRBV5-1 with TRBJ2-3; possibly TRBD2 for D (6 bases). The germline gives CDR1 SGHRS, CDR2 YFSETQ. V shed 3 bases and J shed 2 bases, with 16 bases lying between them. The CDR3 loop spans 16 amino acids. CDR3 nucleotide sequence: TGCGCCAGCAGCTCCGGGACTTTCGGACTCACAGATACGCAGTATTTT. This encodes CASSSGTFGLTDTQYF.

This clone appeared many times. The chain links TRBV19 to TRBJ1-4; possibly TRBD1 for D (5 bases). V was cut by 5 bases and J by 10 bases, with 17 bases left in between. CDR1 and CDR2 (germline): LNHDA, SQIVND (reference sequence). The CDR3 is made up of 14 amino acids. CDR3 sequence reads: CASSVTPRVAKLFF. CDR3 bases: TGTGCCAGTAGTGTGACACCCAGGGTGGCAAAACTGTTTTTT.

The sample holds a few counts of this clone. The gene calls are TRBV19 and TRBJ1-1, with D maybe TRBD1 (6 bases). CDR1 and CDR2 from the germline V gene are LNHDA and SQIVND (reference sequence). The CDR3 covers 13 residues. V dropped 7 bases and J dropped 5 bases, with 14 bases sitting between them. CDR3 region: CASIREQGTEAFF. CDR3 sequence (DNA): TGTGCCAGTATAAGGGAGCAGGGGACTGAAGCTTTCTTT.

The rearrangement joins TRBV5-6 to TRBJ2-2; 9 positions match TRBD1. V shed 0 bases and J 6 bases; nucleotides not matched to a gene: 0. Germline-derived CDR1 and CDR2 are SGHDT and YYEEEE. The CDR3 covers 14 residues. CDR3 loop: CASSLGDRAGELFF. The DNA of the CDR3 is TGTGCCAGCAGCTTGGGGGACAGGGCCGGGGAGCTGTTTTTT.

The chain carries TRBV7-6 and TRBJ2-1; 9 positions match TRBD1. The CDR3 loop spans 17 amino acids. The junction had 6 bases not matched to a gene; V was cut back by 3 bases and J by 0 bases. CDR1 is SGHVS, CDR2 FNYEAQ, per germline. CDR3 protein: CASSLGTGPSSYNEQFF. CDR3 nucleotide sequence: TGTGCCAGCAGCTTGGGGACAGGGCCGAGCTCCTACAATGAGCAGTTCTTC. The full variable domain, completed using reference TRBV7-6 and TRBJ2-1, is GAGVSQSPRYKVTKRGQDVALRCDPISGHVSLYWYRQALGQGPEFLTYFNYEAQQDKSGLPNDRFSAERPEGSISTLTIQRTEQRDSAMYRCASSLGTGPSSYNEQFFGPGTRLTVL.

The chain joins TRBV11-1 to TRBJ2-1; 7 bases align to TRBD1. The V gene end was trimmed by 5 bases and the J gene end by 4 bases; junction bases not matched to a gene: 8. Germline values: CDR1 SGHAT, CDR2 FQDESV (reference sequence). CDR3 size: 15 residues. The CDR3: CASSPRTGTYNEQFF. Written as DNA, the CDR3 is TGTGCCAGCAGCCCCCGGACAGGAACGTACAATGAGCAGTTCTTC.

The V gene is TRBV7-2, the J gene TRBJ1-4; maybe TRBD1 (5 bases). V shed 1 base and J shed 4 bases, with 13 bases lying between them. The germline gives CDR1 SGHTA, CDR2 FQGNSA. The CDR3 extends over 16 amino acids. CDR3 region: CASSLVGTGGNEKLFF. The CDR3, as DNA: TGTGCCAGCAGCTTAGTAGGAACAGGTGGTAATGAAAAACTGTTTTTT.

The chain employs TRBV30 and TRBJ2-7; possible D gene TRBD1, 5 bases. V shed 6 bases and J shed 2 bases, with 11 bases lying between them. The CDR3 runs 12 residues. Germline loops: CDR1 GTSNPN, CDR2 SVGIG (reference sequence). The CDR3 bases are TGTGCCTGTGGGGCGAGAACCTACGAGCAGTACTTC. This encodes CACGARTYEQYF.

This clone has more than one count but fewer than ten. A read error may produce the germline difference seen at one junction end. This chain uses TRBV7-7 with TRBJ2-2, with a tentative D call TRBD1 (5 bases). The CDR3 totals 14 residues. Germline V gives CDR1 SSHAT, CDR2 FNYEAQ (reference sequence). The CDR3 here is CASSSNIGDGELFF. CDR3 coding DNA: TGTGCTAGCAGCTCCAACATAGGGGACGGGGAGCTGTTTTTT.